A single sample gave rise to the 18 T cell receptor beta chains below, sequenced in a study of T cells in Graves' hyperthyroidism and ophthalmopathy. TCR beta CDR3 sequences were amplified from RNA transcripts. The TCR CDR3 first-round RT-PCR relied on the HTBI primer set. TCRdb reanalysed the multiplex PCR reads using MiXCR and keeps one entry per CDR3 protein. The table lists about 760,000 distinct CDR3 sequences, about a third of them singletons. The sample consisted of blood. Every receptor here comes from a woman in her thirties or forties with Graves' hyperthyroidism.

As for this clonotype: Compared with germline, one end of the junction differs, possibly owing to a read error. This chain joins TRBV25-1 and TRBJ1-2; no clear D. This CDR3 spans 16 amino acids. The germline V gene has CDR1 MGHDK and CDR2 SYGVNS. The CDR3 DNA reads as TGTGCCGGCAGCCAAGTAGCGGCAATGGGAAGCTATGGCTACACCTTC. Its translation: CAGSQVAAMGSYGYTF.

Notes on this clonotype: A read error may be the cause here, since a much bigger clone is one base away. This chain connects TRBV7-9 to TRBJ1-2, with D unresolved. The CDR3 has 13 amino acids. Germline V gives CDR1 SEHNR, CDR2 FQNEAQ (reference sequence). The CDR3, as DNA: TGTGTCAGCAGAGCCCTTGGGAGCGGTGGCTACACCTTC. Protein product: CVSRALGSGGYTF.

This clonotype was observed a few times. The rearrangement links TRBV10-3 to TRBJ2-6, with a tentative D call TRBD1 (6 bases). The germline CDR1 and CDR2 sequences are ENHRY and SYGVKD. This CDR3 contains 16 residues. V lost 10 bases and J lost 2, with 18 bases in between. CDR3 sequence: CATLKQGAAGANVLTF. The CDR3 DNA reads TGTGCCACCCTCAAACAGGGCGCCGCTGGGGCCAACGTCCTGACTTTC.

V is TRBV10-3 and J is TRBJ1-1; TRBD1 matches 11 bases. The J segment lost 1 base and the V segment lost 10 bases, leaving 2 bases of the junction unmatched. Germline CDR1 is ENHRY and CDR2 is SYGVKD. The CDR3 consists of 13 residues. The CDR3 nucleotides read TGTGCCACCGGGACAGGGGGGAACACTGAAGCTTTCTTT. Protein sequence: CATGTGGNTEAFF.

This clonotype was recorded at least ten times. The chain uses TRBV10-3 and TRBJ2-7, with TRBD2 as a possible D gene (5 bases). The CDR3 extends over 16 amino acids. Trimming took 0 bases from V and 3 from J, leaving 15 bases between them. Germline assignment: CDR1 ENHRY and CDR2 SYGVKD. The CDR3 region has the DNA TGTGCCATCAGTGAGTCGACTATACGGGCTAACTACGAGCAGTACTTC. It translates to CAISESTIRANYEQYF.

CDR3 protein: CSYTGGLETQYF. Here the CDR3 DNA reads TGCAGCTACACGGGGGGGCTAGAGACCCAGTACTTC. The chain recombines TRBV20-1 with TRBJ2-5, with TRBD2 matching over 8 bases. The length of the CDR3 is 12 residues. Germline values: CDR1 DFQATT, CDR2 SNEGSKA (reference sequence).

As for this clonotype: A read error may be the cause here, since a much bigger clone is one base away. This chain connects TRBV15 to TRBJ1-2; 10 nucleotides agree with TRBD1. The junction had 8 bases not matched to a gene; V was cut back by 2 bases and J by 8 bases. This CDR3 comprises 15 residues. The germline V gene has CDR1 LNHNV and CDR2 YYDKDF (reference sequence). The DNA of the CDR3 is TGTGCCACCAGCAGAAATAGGGGACAGGGGACAGGCTACACCTTC. This codes for CATSRNRGQGTGYTF.

This chain uses TRBV7-2 with TRBJ1-2; TRBD1 agrees at 10 bases. CDR1 SGHTA and CDR2 FQGNSA come from the germline V gene. V dropped 0 bases and J dropped 8; count of bases not matched to a gene: 6. The CDR3 has 15 amino acids. DNA of the CDR3: TGTGCCAGCAGCTTAGCGGGACAGGGGATGCAGGGCTACACCTTC. Protein product: CASSLAGQGMQGYTF.

With regard to this clonotype: One end of the junction is discordant with germline, which a read error may explain. V is TRBV20-1 and J is TRBJ2-7; D perhaps matches TRBD2 (6 bases). The germline gives CDR1 DFQATT, CDR2 SNEGSKA (reference sequence). The CDR3 spans 13 residues. As DNA, the CDR3 is TGCAGTGCTCCAGTAGTACTAGGTCGGGAGCGGTACTTC. Translation: CSAPVVLGRERYF.

This clonotype came up many times. The gene calls are TRBV7-2 and TRBJ1-1, with TRBD1 as a possible D gene (5 bases). This CDR3 is built from 16 residues. Germline V gene lookup returns CDR1 SGHTA and CDR2 FQGNSA. V was pared by 4 bases and J by 6 bases, with 21 bases between. The CDR3, as DNA: TGTGCCAGCAGCTCCCAGGCTGGGGGAGCTAGGGCTGAAGCTTTCTTT. Protein: CASSSQAGGARAEAFF.

V and J are TRBV12-3 or TRBV12-4 and TRBJ1-3, with D maybe TRBD1 (6 bases). There are 15 residues in the CDR3. V gave up 2 bases and J gave up 5 bases, with 13 bases separating them. In DNA, the CDR3 is TGTGCCAGCAGTTTAACAGGGTTTATAAGAAACACCATATATTTT. Translating gives CASSLTGFIRNTIYF.

This clonotype was seen at least ten times. The CDR3 nucleotides are TGTGCCAGTAGTAGAGCGGGACCCGGGGAGCTGTTTTTT. Its protein is CASSRAGPGELFF. The V gene is TRBV19, the J gene TRBJ2-2, with 7 bases that match TRBD2. The CDR3 sequence is 13 residues long. The V gene's germline CDR1 is LNHDA and CDR2 SQIVND (reference sequence). V lost 4 bases and J lost 6; bases outside the gene matches: 2.

The CDR3 DNA is TGTGCCAGTAGACCAGCGGACGGAAACTCCTACGAGCAGTACTTC. Residues: CASRPADGNSYEQYF. The rearrangement uses TRBV19 and TRBJ2-7; D is possibly TRBD2 (5 bases). V lost 6 bases and J lost 0, with 15 bases in between. Germline V gene lookup returns CDR1 LNHDA and CDR2 SQIVND (reference sequence). There are 15 residues in the CDR3. Combining the CDR3 with reference TRBV19 and TRBJ2-7 gives the whole variable domain DGGITQSPKYLFRKEGQNVTLSCEQNLNHDAMYWYRQDPGQGLRLIYYSQIVNDFQKGDIAEGYSVSREKKESFPLTVTSAQKNPTAFYLCASRPADGNSYEQYFGPGTRLTVT.

This chain links TRBV10-2 with TRBJ2-5; TRBD1 agrees at 7 bases. Germline CDR1 and CDR2: WSHSY and SAAADI. CDR3 length equals 13 residues. V gave up 6 bases and J gave up 2 bases; unmatched junction bases: 3. The CDR3, as DNA: TGCGCCAGCAGGGCCAGGGGGCAAGAGACCCAGTACTTC. This gives the protein CASRARGQETQYF.

The V gene is TRBV9, the J gene TRBJ2-3; a possible D gene is TRBD2 (5 bases). Germline-derived CDR1 and CDR2 are SGDLS and YYNGEE. The CDR3 covers 16 residues. Trimming stripped 2 bases from V and 0 bases from J, with 13 bases between. The CDR3, as DNA: TGTGCCAGCAGCGTCTTGAGGGCAGGAAGCACAGATACGCAGTATTTT. Translating it yields CASSVLRAGSTDTQYF.

This clonotype has only a few counts. A read error may account for a junction end that differs from germline. The CDR3 bases are TGTACCAGCAGCTTAGTAGGGGGACTTGAAGCTTTCTTT. Its protein product is CTSSLVGGLEAFF. The chain uses TRBV7-9 and TRBJ1-1; possibly TRBD1 for D (6 bases). Germline CDR1 and CDR2: SEHNR and FQNEAQ (reference sequence). The CDR3 spans 13 residues.

There are many counts of this clonotype. V and J are TRBV7-8 and TRBJ1-1; 8 bases fit TRBD1. CDR3 length: 19 amino acids. Losses at the gene ends were 5 bases for V and 1 base for J; bases not matched to a gene: 18. The V gene's germline CDR1 is SGHVS and CDR2 FQNEAQ. The CDR3 bases are TGTGCCAGCAGCCTCCTGCGGTCAGGACAGGGCTACAAGAACACTGAAGCTTTCTTT. Translating gives CASSLLRSGQGYKNTEAFF.

This clonotype has a count of ten or more. CDR3 region: CATGDLEAFF. CDR3 nucleotides: TGTGCCACCGGGGACCTTGAAGCTTTCTTT. V gene TRBV10-3 combines with J gene TRBJ1-1, with D possibly matching TRBD1 (5 bases). The CDR3 has 10 amino acids. V dropped 10 bases and J dropped 7 bases, with 10 bases sitting between them. Germline lookup yields CDR1 ENHRY and CDR2 SYGVKD.